This is a list of T cell receptor beta chains from one sample in a study of blood T cells in healthy people across ages. From the 5' RACE reads, TCRdb called clonotypes with MiXCR, one entry per CDR3 protein. Seen here are over a million distinct CDR3 sequences, approximately 39% observed once, and the top ten hold roughly 3.7%. The sample consisted of blood. The receptors were gathered from a woman between 18 and 29 years old in good health. Each CDR3 is given with its conserved first and last residue. Fields, in order: J gene, D gene, V gene, clone size, CDR3 DNA, CDR3 protein. A D gene is named only where the DNA matches it firmly. The listing skips clone size in some rows; elsewhere it reads once, few, many or a size class.

J: TRBJ2-7
D: TRBD2
V: TRBV28
size: NA
DNA: TGTGCCAGCAGTCCCCTAGGACTAGTTCACTCCTACGAGCAGTACTTC
CDR3: CASSPLGLVHSYEQYF

J: TRBJ2-5
D: NA
V: TRBV27
size: NA
DNA: TGTGCCAGCAGTTCAACAGGGTGGGAGACCCAGTACTTC
CDR3: CASSSTGWETQYF

J: TRBJ2-1
D: TRBD2
V: TRBV7-2
size: few
DNA: TGTGCCAGCAGCTTACGACTAGCGGGGGACAATTCAAATGAGCAGTTCTTC
CDR3: CASSLRLAGDNSNEQFF

J: TRBJ2-7
D: NA
V: TRBV24-1
size: once
DNA: TGTGCCACCAGTGATTTGCTATCCGAGGGGGACACGCCGACCTACGAGCAGTACTTC
CDR3: CATSDLLSEGDTPTYEQYF

J: TRBJ2-5
D: TRBD1
V: TRBV12-3/TRBV12-4
size: NA
DNA: TGTGCCAGCAGACAATACAGGGGAGAGACCCAGTACTTC
CDR3: CASRQYRGETQYF

J: TRBJ2-7
D: NA
V: TRBV20-1
size: NA
DNA: TGCAGTGCTAGAGATGGTCTCGGTGCGAATGAGCAGTACTTC
CDR3: CSARDGLGANEQYF

J: TRBJ1-4
D: NA
V: TRBV5-5
size: NA
DNA: TGTGCCAGCAGCTTTCTGATGTCAACTAATGAAAAACTGTTTTTT
CDR3: CASSFLMSTNEKLFF

J: TRBJ2-7
D: TRBD2
V: TRBV5-1
size: many
DNA: TGCGCCAGCAGCCCCGACGGGACTAGCGGAGATTACGAGCAGTACTTC
CDR3: CASSPDGTSGDYEQYF

J: TRBJ2-1
D: NA
V: TRBV29-1
size: few
DNA: TGCAGCGTTGAAGATCATGGGGTTATAACCTACAATGAGCAGTTCTTC
CDR3: CSVEDHGVITYNEQFF

J: TRBJ1-4
D: TRBD1
V: TRBV7-2
size: few
DNA: TGTGCCAGCAGCCCCCAAACCGGGACAGACAATGAAAAACTGTTTTTT
CDR3: CASSPQTGTDNEKLFF

J: TRBJ2-1
D: NA
V: TRBV20-1
size: few
DNA: TGCAGTGCTAGAGGGAACGATCCAAACTTAAATGAGCAGTTCTTC
CDR3: CSARGNDPNLNEQFF

J: TRBJ1-6
D: NA
V: TRBV15
size: NA
DNA: TGTGCCACCAGCAGATTGACAGTTCCGGAACCCCTCCACTTT
CDR3: CATSRLTVPEPLHF

J: TRBJ2-6
D: NA
V: TRBV5-4
size: many
DNA: TGTGCCAGCAGTTTGACCGCTGGGGCCAACGTCCTGACTTTC
CDR3: CASSLTAGANVLTF

J: TRBJ2-3
D: TRBD2
V: TRBV20-1
size: few
DNA: TGCAGTGCGCGGACTAGCGGGAGATCCGATACGCAGTATTTT
CDR3: CSARTSGRSDTQYF

J: TRBJ2-1
D: NA
V: TRBV7-2
size: NA
DNA: TGTGCCAGCAGCAGGGACCGCCTCGATGAGCAGTTCTTC
CDR3: CASSRDRLDEQFF

J: TRBJ2-1
D: TRBD2
V: TRBV20-1
size: NA
DNA: TGCAGTGCTGCCGGACTAGTTAGTCCGATTGAGCAGTTCTTC
CDR3: CSAAGLVSPIEQFF

J: TRBJ2-7
D: NA
V: TRBV3-1
size: few
DNA: TGTGCCAGCAGCCAAGTTCGGACGGGGTCCTACGAGCAGTACTTC
CDR3: CASSQVRTGSYEQYF

J: TRBJ2-6
D: NA
V: TRBV18
size: few
DNA: TGTGCCAGCTCACCAGCCAGGCCCTACTCTGGGGCCAACGTCCTGACTTTC
CDR3: CASSPARPYSGANVLTF

J: TRBJ2-7
D: NA
V: TRBV2
size: NA
DNA: TGTGCCAGCAGGAATCAGGTTTTTATGGGCGAGCAGTACTTC
CDR3: CASRNQVFMGEQYF

J: TRBJ2-3
D: TRBD2
V: TRBV5-1
size: few
DNA: TGCGCCAGCAGCTTGCTTGGACTAGCGACTAGCACAGATACGCAGTATTTT
CDR3: CASSLLGLATSTDTQYF

J: TRBJ1-2
D: TRBD1
V: TRBV24-1
size: NA
DNA: TGTGCCACCAGTGACCAAGGGACAGGCGGGGGCTACACCTTC
CDR3: CATSDQGTGGGYTF

J: TRBJ2-4
D: NA
V: TRBV7-9
size: NA
DNA: TGTGCCAGCAGCTTAGGGACAGCGAATTTACAGTACTTC
CDR3: CASSLGTANLQYF

J: TRBJ2-1
D: NA
V: TRBV5-1
size: few
DNA: TGCGCCAGCAGCTCCGACTACTACAATGAGCAGTTCTTC
CDR3: CASSSDYYNEQFF

J: TRBJ2-6
D: NA
V: TRBV4-1
size: few
DNA: TGCGCCAGCAGCCAAGATCGAGGGGGTTCGATTGGGGCCAACGTCCTGACTTTC
CDR3: CASSQDRGGSIGANVLTF

J: TRBJ1-6
D: NA
V: TRBV7-2
size: NA
DNA: TGTGCCAGCAGCTTAGGGAGGGGCGCGTATAATTCACCCCTCCACTTT
CDR3: CASSLGRGAYNSPLHF

J: TRBJ2-1
D: TRBD2
V: TRBV7-2
size: NA
DNA: TGTGCCAGCAGCTTAGGGGCGGGAGAGAACAATGAGCAGTTCTTC
CDR3: CASSLGAGENNEQFF

J: TRBJ2-3
D: NA
V: TRBV6-5
size: few
DNA: TGTGCCAGCAGTCCCGGATCGTTTGGGACAGATACGCAGTATTTT
CDR3: CASSPGSFGTDTQYF

J: TRBJ2-3
D: NA
V: TRBV9
size: many
DNA: TGTGCCAGCAGCGTAGTAGCGGGCACAGATACGCAGTATTTT
CDR3: CASSVVAGTDTQYF

J: TRBJ1-2
D: NA
V: TRBV7-2
size: few
DNA: TGTGCCAGCAGAGGACCGGACTATGGCTACACCTTC
CDR3: CASRGPDYGYTF

J: TRBJ2-4
D: NA
V: TRBV20-1
size: NA
DNA: TGCAGTGCTAGGAACGACGGTTCCCCCAATGAGCAGTACTTC
CDR3: CSARNDGSPNEQYF

J: TRBJ1-2
D: TRBD1
V: TRBV5-1
size: NA
DNA: TGCGCCGGCAGCCAAGAGGCAGGGGGCATCTATGGCTACACCTTC
CDR3: CAGSQEAGGIYGYTF

J: TRBJ2-5
D: TRBD1
V: TRBV12-3/TRBV12-4
size: few
DNA: TGTGCCAGCAGTCTAACCGGGACAGAGGCAAGGGCCCAGTACTTC
CDR3: CASSLTGTEARAQYF

J: TRBJ2-3
D: TRBD2
V: TRBV4-3
size: once
DNA: TGCGCCAGCAGCCAAGTCGGACTAGCGGGAACCAGCACAGATACGCAGTATTTT
CDR3: CASSQVGLAGTSTDTQYF

J: TRBJ2-1
D: TRBD2
V: TRBV20-1
size: few
DNA: TGCAGTGCTACCGGACTAGCGGGGGCCCACTACAATGAGCAGTTCTTC
CDR3: CSATGLAGAHYNEQFF

J: TRBJ1-1
D: NA
V: TRBV7-9
size: NA
DNA: TGTGCCAGCACCCGGGGAGGGGGGAACACTGAAGCTTTCTTT
CDR3: CASTRGGGNTEAFF

J: TRBJ1-5
D: TRBD1
V: TRBV12-3/TRBV12-4
size: NA
DNA: TGTGCCAGCAGTACGGGACAGTCATTCAATCAGCCCCAGCATTTT
CDR3: CASSTGQSFNQPQHF

J: TRBJ2-3
D: TRBD2
V: TRBV7-2
size: NA
DNA: TGTGCCAGCAGCCCCGGACTAGCGGGAGGAGGGGATACGCAGTATTTT
CDR3: CASSPGLAGGGDTQYF

J: TRBJ1-1
D: TRBD1
V: TRBV9
size: NA
DNA: TGTGCCAGCACCGCACCGGGGGACAGGCTGAACACTGAAGCTTTCTTT
CDR3: CASTAPGDRLNTEAFF

J: TRBJ2-1
D: NA
V: TRBV15
size: NA
DNA: TGTGCCACCAGCAGACTTAACAGGGAGCAGTTCTTC
CDR3: CATSRLNREQFF

J: TRBJ2-1
D: TRBD1
V: TRBV5-6
size: once
DNA: TGTGCCAGCAGCTTGGGGACAGGGTCCAATAAGCAGTTCTTC
CDR3: CASSLGTGSNKQFF

J: TRBJ2-5
D: NA
V: TRBV4-2
size: NA
DNA: TGTGCCAGCAGCCAAGTGCAAGCGGGTGGACAAGAGACCCAGTACTTC
CDR3: CASSQVQAGGQETQYF